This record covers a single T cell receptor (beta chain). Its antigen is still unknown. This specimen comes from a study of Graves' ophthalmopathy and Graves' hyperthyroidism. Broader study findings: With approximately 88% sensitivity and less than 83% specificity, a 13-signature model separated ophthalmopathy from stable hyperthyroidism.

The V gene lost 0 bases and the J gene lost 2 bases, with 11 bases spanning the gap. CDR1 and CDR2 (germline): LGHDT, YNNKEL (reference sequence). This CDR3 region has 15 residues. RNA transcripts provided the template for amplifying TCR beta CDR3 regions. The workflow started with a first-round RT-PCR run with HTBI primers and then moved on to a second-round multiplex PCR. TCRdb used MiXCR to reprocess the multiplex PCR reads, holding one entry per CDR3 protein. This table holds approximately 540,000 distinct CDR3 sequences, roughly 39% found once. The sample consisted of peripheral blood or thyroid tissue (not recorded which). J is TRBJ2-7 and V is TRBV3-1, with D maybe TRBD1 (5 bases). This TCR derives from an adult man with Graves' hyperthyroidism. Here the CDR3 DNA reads TGTGCCAGCAGCCAAGAAGACAGAACAGCCTACGAGCAGTACTTC. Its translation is CASSQEDRTAYEQYF.